This paragraph reports one T cell receptor beta chain. This sample is drawn from a study of blood T cell repertoires in COVID-19. Assay: immunoSEQ multiplex PCR; the TCRdb copy retains only in-frame clones and omits some. The sample holds a few hundred thousand clones, 80% to 85% seen once. The CDR3 has 19 residues. Losses at the gene ends were 1 base for V and 4 bases for J; bases not matched to a gene: 14. From germline, CDR1 is SGHTA and CDR2 FQGNSA. The receptor was derived from a woman aged 35 to 49 who had recovered from COVID-19. The sequenced sample was PBMCs or T cells enriched from blood (not recorded which). The chain is built from TRBV7-2 and TRBJ2-2; TRBD2 matches 8 bases. CDR3 DNA: TGTGCCAGCAGCTTAGTAATGGTCCCGGGAGGGCCGGGCACCGGGGAGCTGTTTTTT. Translated, it gives CASSLVMVPGGPGTGELFF.